This T cell receptor (beta chain) was captured by sequencing in a study of T-cell reconstitution after alpha-beta-depleted transplantation in children. Unique molecular identifiers were used to barcode this TCRbeta library. MiXCR, applied by TCRdb to the PCR reads, yields one record per CDR3 protein. The top ten clones hold around 5.3% of a sample with 700,000 to 950,000 distinct CDR3 sequences, approximately 15% of them seen once. CDR1 MNHEY and CDR2 SVGAGI come from the germline V gene. Trimming cost V 0 bases and J 3 bases, with 9 bases left between them. This CDR3 region has 14 residues. V gene TRBV6-5 combines with J gene TRBJ2-7, with D possibly called TRBD1 or TRBD2 (5 bases each). The origin of this receptor is a male patient younger than 18 who had a stem cell transplant for acute lymphoblastic leukemia, so the T cells may come from the graft donor. Sequencing used PBMCs, mostly from graft donor cells, obtained 360 days after TCRalphabeta/CD19-depleted stem cell transplant. The chain's CDR3 is CASSYSNGGYEQYF. The DNA of the CDR3 is TGTGCCAGCAGTTACTCGAATGGGGGCTACGAGCAGTACTTC.